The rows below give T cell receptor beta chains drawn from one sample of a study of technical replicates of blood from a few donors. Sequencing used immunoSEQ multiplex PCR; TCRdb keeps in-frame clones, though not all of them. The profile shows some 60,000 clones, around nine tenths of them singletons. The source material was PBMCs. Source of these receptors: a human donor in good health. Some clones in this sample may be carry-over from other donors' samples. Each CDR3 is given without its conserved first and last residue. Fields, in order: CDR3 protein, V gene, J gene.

CDR3aa: ASSIVTGVRTEAF; v_gene: TRBV19; j_gene: TRBJ1-1
CDR3aa: ASSSKERQSNQPQH; v_gene: TRBV5-6; j_gene: TRBJ1-5
CDR3aa: ASSLGAGGIHEQY; v_gene: TRBV7-2; j_gene: TRBJ2-7
CDR3aa: ASSPRGESYEQY; v_gene: TRBV6-6; j_gene: TRBJ2-7
CDR3aa: ASSLSGGNYEQY; v_gene: TRBV7-2; j_gene: TRBJ2-7
CDR3aa: ASSPGLATEQY; v_gene: TRBV18; j_gene: TRBJ2-7
CDR3aa: ASSNGLAGGVNTDTQY; v_gene: TRBV11-3; j_gene: TRBJ2-3
CDR3aa: ASSVDLQAEAF; v_gene: TRBV9; j_gene: TRBJ1-1
CDR3aa: ATSQGGGGNQPQH; v_gene: TRBV15; j_gene: TRBJ1-5
CDR3aa: ASGSGNTEAF; v_gene: TRBV13; j_gene: TRBJ1-1
CDR3aa: ASSYGTSVNTGELF; v_gene: TRBV5-1; j_gene: TRBJ2-2
CDR3aa: ASSPDRNGQPQH; v_gene: TRBV7-9; j_gene: TRBJ1-5
CDR3aa: SAFSYNEQF; v_gene: TRBV20-1; j_gene: TRBJ2-1
CDR3aa: ASSLGTGGYGYT; v_gene: TRBV7-2; j_gene: TRBJ1-2
CDR3aa: ASSEVRASGYNEQF; v_gene: TRBV6-1; j_gene: TRBJ2-1
CDR3aa: ASSPHRGGTDTQY; v_gene: TRBV11-1; j_gene: TRBJ2-3
CDR3aa: ASSSAIEDTQY; v_gene: TRBV5-1; j_gene: TRBJ2-3
CDR3aa: ASSVGGGNSPLH; v_gene: TRBV9; j_gene: TRBJ1-6
CDR3aa: ASSDSGVSGANVLT; v_gene: TRBV25-1; j_gene: TRBJ2-6
CDR3aa: SVKDRGSGNTIY; v_gene: TRBV29-1; j_gene: TRBJ1-3
CDR3aa: ASSPTNSGANVLT; v_gene: TRBV18; j_gene: TRBJ2-6
CDR3aa: ASSFGTEETQY; v_gene: TRBV5-1; j_gene: TRBJ2-5
CDR3aa: AWSVLIAGSGRKNTGELF; v_gene: TRBV30; j_gene: TRBJ2-2
CDR3aa: ASTPAGYQPQH; v_gene: TRBV6-6; j_gene: TRBJ1-5
CDR3aa: ASSKSGTPDTQY; v_gene: TRBV5-6; j_gene: TRBJ2-3
CDR3aa: ASSDGTGVLGDEQY; v_gene: TRBV2; j_gene: TRBJ2-7
CDR3aa: ASSLTTGQHTQY; v_gene: TRBV5-1; j_gene: TRBJ2-3
CDR3aa: ASSQDRTGSYEKLF; v_gene: TRBV4-1; j_gene: TRBJ1-4
CDR3aa: ASSQEEFPPGQGKEQY; v_gene: TRBV4-3; j_gene: TRBJ2-7
CDR3aa: ATGVAAGNTIY; v_gene: TRBV15; j_gene: TRBJ1-3
CDR3aa: AWSLGTGNTIY; v_gene: TRBV30; j_gene: TRBJ1-3
CDR3aa: ATSSRLADEQY; v_gene: TRBV15; j_gene: TRBJ2-7
CDR3aa: ASSLAQASGSSYNEQF; v_gene: TRBV7-8; j_gene: TRBJ2-1
CDR3aa: ASSSGLAYGTGELF; v_gene: TRBV27; j_gene: TRBJ2-2
CDR3aa: ASSQQQGRAGELF; v_gene: TRBV23-1; j_gene: TRBJ2-2